These T cell receptor beta chains were read from a single sample in a study of T cell changes during pregnancy in multiple sclerosis. The method was immunoSEQ multiplex PCR; TCRdb's version includes in-frame clones alone and lacks a portion of them. The sample holds over 85,000 clones, 75% to 95% seen once. Material: peripheral blood, obtained in the second trimester of pregnancy. These receptors came from a female donor in good health, enrolled as a control in a pregnancy study. The CDR3 runs from the conserved cysteine through the conserved F or W. A D gene is named only where the DNA matches it firmly. Size tells how often a clone was seen (once, few, many) or the class of an expanded clone, and some rows leave it out.

v_call	clone_size	j_call	d_call	cdr3_nt	cdr3_aa
TRBV18	-	TRBJ1-2	-	TGTGCCAGCTTGGACAGCGCTAACTATGGCTACACCTTC	CASLDSANYGYTF
TRBV5-8	-	TRBJ1-2	-	TGTGCCAGCAGCTCGAACAGGGATGGCTACACCTTC	CASSSNRDGYTF
TRBV9	-	TRBJ2-2	TRBD2	TGTGCCAGCAAGGGACTAGCGGGAGGGGACACCGGGGAGCTGTTTTTT	CASKGLAGGDTGELFF
TRBV10-3	once	TRBJ2-6	-	TGTGCCATCAGTCCGTCTGGCTGTCAAAGTCGGGCCAACGTCCTGACTTTC	CAISPSGCQSRANVLTF
TRBV19	-	TRBJ2-7	TRBD1	TGTGCCAGTAGTATATCGGGACAGGGGGCCTACGAGCAGTACTTC	CASSISGQGAYEQYF
TRBV28	-	TRBJ1-6	-	TGTGCCAGCAGTATCAGGGGCGGAATTCCGAATTCACCCCTCCACTTT	CASSIRGGIPNSPLHF
TRBV5-1	-	TRBJ2-3	TRBD2	TGCGCCAGCAGCCGCAAACTAGCGGGAGATGTCCCAGATACGCAGTATTTT	CASSRKLAGDVPDTQYF
TRBV7-8	-	TRBJ2-1	TRBD2	TGTGCCAGCAGCTTAGACAGGGGAGGACTAGCGGGAAATGAGCAGTTCTTC	CASSLDRGGLAGNEQFF
TRBV28	few	TRBJ1-6	TRBD1	TGTGCCAGCATCTTCGACAGGGGTGATAATTCACCCCTCCACTTT	CASIFDRGDNSPLHF
TRBV7-6	few	TRBJ2-7	-	TGTGCCAGCAGCCCCAACGGGGTCTCGCTTCGGCAGTACTTC	CASSPNGVSLRQYF
TRBV2	-	TRBJ2-1	-	TGTGCCAGCAGCATCAGCGCATCCTACAATGAGCAGTTCTTC	CASSISASYNEQFF
TRBV6-5	once	TRBJ2-3	-	TGTGCCAGCACCCCTTCTGGCACAGATACGCAGTATTTT	CASTPSGTDTQYF
TRBV7-2	-	TRBJ1-4	TRBD1	TGTGCCAGCAGCTTAGACAGGGGAAATGAAAAACTGTTTTTT	CASSLDRGNEKLFF
TRBV6-5	-	TRBJ2-7	TRBD2	TGTGCCAGCAGGAGTAGCGGGAGGTCCAACGAGCAGTACTTC	CASRSSGRSNEQYF
TRBV6-1	-	TRBJ2-6	TRBD1	TGTGCCAGCAAGCTACAGGGGGCTGGGGCCAACGTCCTGACTTTC	CASKLQGAGANVLTF
TRBV18	once	TRBJ1-4	-	TGTGCCAGCTCACCCCAATCAGGGGCTAATGAAAAACTGTTTTTT	CASSPQSGANEKLFF
TRBV19	few	TRBJ1-5	-	TGTGCCAGTCGCGATAGCAATCAGCCCCAGCATTTT	CASRDSNQPQHF
TRBV11-2	-	TRBJ1-1	TRBD1	TGTGCCAGCAGCTCCGGACAGGGGATTACTGAAGCTTTCTTT	CASSSGQGITEAFF
TRBV25-1	-	TRBJ1-1	-	TGTGCCAGCAGTGGTTTACTTATGAACACTGAAGCTTTCTTT	CASSGLLMNTEAFF
TRBV6-1	-	TRBJ2-1	-	TGTGCCAGCAGTGATGTAGCAGGGTCTGTCAATGAGCAGTTCTTC	CASSDVAGSVNEQFF
TRBV4-1	-	TRBJ2-1	TRBD2	TGCGCCAGCAGCCAGGCAGCGGGAGGCCCTGTGGAGCAGTTCTTC	CASSQAAGGPVEQFF
TRBV5-1	-	TRBJ2-2	TRBD1	TGCGCCAGCAGCTTGGACAGGGGGGACACCGGGGAGCTGTTTTTT	CASSLDRGDTGELFF
TRBV27	-	TRBJ2-7	TRBD2	TGTGCCAGCAGTTTAGCTAGCGGGACCTACGAGCAGTACTTC	CASSLASGTYEQYF
TRBV19	-	TRBJ1-6	-	TGTGCCAGTAGTACAGACATGCGGGACGTTTCACCCCTCCACTTT	CASSTDMRDVSPLHF
TRBV4-2	once	TRBJ1-4	-	TGTGCCAGCAGCCAAGAAAGCGGGCGTGAAAAACTGTTTTTT	CASSQESGREKLFF
TRBV18	-	TRBJ2-7	-	TGTGCCAGCTCACGAGATACAGTGAGCTACGAGCAGTACTTC	CASSRDTVSYEQYF
TRBV7-2	-	TRBJ2-7	TRBD2	TGTGCCAGCAGCTTAGATGTTGTGGCGGGGAGGGAGTACTTC	CASSLDVVAGREYF
TRBV28	-	TRBJ2-7	-	TGTGCCAGCAGTCAGACAGACTACGAGCAGTACTTC	CASSQTDYEQYF
TRBV19	-	TRBJ2-7	TRBD1	TGTGCCAGTAGTATCGGACAGGGGGCTGGGGAGCAGTACTTC	CASSIGQGAGEQYF
TRBV5-8	-	TRBJ1-2	-	TGTGCCAGCAGCTGGGGCCCCCTGGGAGGCTACACCTTC	CASSWGPLGGYTF
TRBV29-1	-	TRBJ1-2	-	TGCAGCGTTGAATATGAGGGAACTAACTATGGCTACACCTTC	CSVEYEGTNYGYTF
TRBV5-1	-	TRBJ2-1	TRBD2	TGCGCCAGCAGCTTGGGGACTAGCGGCCGCGAGCAGTTCTTC	CASSLGTSGREQFF
TRBV27	many	TRBJ1-1	-	TGTGCCAGCAGTTCCCTCCCAACATCTTACAGGACTGAAGCTTTCTTT	CASSSLPTSYRTEAFF
TRBV11-3	-	TRBJ2-1	-	TGTGCCAGCAGCTTAGATTCGGGGGGCCTCTACAATGAGCAGTTCTTC	CASSLDSGGLYNEQFF
TRBV30	-	TRBJ1-6	TRBD1	TGTGCCTGGCAACACGCGGGGACAGGGCGTTCACCCCTCCACTTT	CAWQHAGTGRSPLHF
TRBV2	many	TRBJ1-4	-	TGTGCCAGCAGCCCAGGGTCCACTAATGAAAAACTGTTTTTT	CASSPGSTNEKLFF
TRBV7-9	-	TRBJ1-1	-	TGTGCCAGCAGCGAAAGGACAGATAGTGAAGCTTTCTTT	CASSERTDSEAFF
TRBV7-6	-	TRBJ1-1	-	TGTGCCAGCAGCTTAGCGTCGAGGGGGTTCCGGAACACTGAAGCTTTCTTT	CASSLASRGFRNTEAFF
TRBV19	-	TRBJ1-4	-	TGTGCCAGTAGTATGGGAGACTCCGCAACTAATGAAAAACTGTTTTTT	CASSMGDSATNEKLFF
TRBV7-9	-	TRBJ2-7	TRBD1	TGTGCCAGCAGCCCCGCAACCGGACAGGTTTACTACGAGCAGTACTTC	CASSPATGQVYYEQYF
TRBV6-5	-	TRBJ2-1	-	TGTGCCAGCAGTTATCGGGGGTCTGAGCAGTTCTTC	CASSYRGSEQFF
TRBV19	-	TRBJ1-2	TRBD1	TGTGCCAGTAGTGAAACAGGGGTGGCTAACTATGGCTACACCTTC	CASSETGVANYGYTF
TRBV7-2	-	TRBJ1-1	TRBD1	TGTGCCAGCAGCTTCGACAGGGGGCGGACTGAAGCTTTCTTT	CASSFDRGRTEAFF